The 16 T cell receptor gamma chains listed next were all sequenced from one sample in a study of Vγ9Vδ2 T cells in congenital toxoplasmosis. Template-switch reverse transcription used TRGC- and TRDC-specific primers together in a single tube. The TRGC primer was designed to target TRGC1 and TRGC2 alike. TCRdb re-called clones from the reads using CATT. Its table records 85 gamma-chain clones. The specimen sequenced was gamma-delta T cells from blood. Receptors were obtained from a child under 10 years old born to a mother with Toxoplasma gondii infection during pregnancy, either congenitally infected or uninfected (not recorded which).

As to this clone: A read error is the likely source, as a far larger clone sits one nucleotide away. Other DNA variants within this sample encode the same CDR3. The chain joins TRGV9 to TRGJ1 or TRGJ2. The germline gives CDR1 GITISATS, CDR2 ISYDGTV (reference sequence). The CDR3 runs to 11 residues. After removal of 1 base from V and 12 bases from J, the junction contained 6 bases not matched to a gene. DNA of the CDR3: TGTGCCTTGTGGGAGGTACACGGGAAACTCTTT. It is translated as CALWEVHGKLF.

This clone is labeled as hyperexpanded (1% or more). V usage is TRGV10 and J usage is TRGJP1. TRGV10 is given ORF status, its function remaining uncertain. J was trimmed by 10 bases and V by 8 bases; bases with no gene match: 5. There are 11 residues in the CDR3. The chain's CDR3 is CAAWDYWFKIF. In DNA, the CDR3 is TGTGCTGCGTGGGATTATTGGTTCAAGATATTT.

This clone turned up a few times. The protein TCRdb gives is from a much larger clone and does not agree with this DNA's translation at residue 3, likely a read error; the protein shown here comes from the DNA. The chain uses TRGV3 and TRGJP2. The CDR3 has 16 residues. Germline V lookup: CDR1 VTNTFY, CDR2 YDVSTARD (reference sequence). The CDR3 nucleotides are TGTGCCGCCTGGGACAGGTCTGATAGTAGTGATTGGATCAAGACGTTT. This encodes CAAWDRSDSSDWIKTF.

This clone was counted only a few times. TCRdb's protein, taken from a much larger clone, differs from this DNA's translation at residue 11, likely owing to a read error; the protein displayed comes from the DNA. This rearrangement joins TRGV5 to TRGJP2. Per germline, CDR1 VINAFY and CDR2 YDVSNSKD. The CDR3 extends over 16 amino acids. The CDR3: CATWDRSDSSNWIKTF. CDR3 bases: TGTGCCACCTGGGACAGGTCTGATAGTAGTAATTGGATCAAGACGTTT.

Remarks on this clone: A read error is the likely source, as a far larger clone sits one nucleotide away. Other DNA sequences in this sample translate to the same CDR3. The rearrangement uses TRGV9 and TRGJ1 or TRGJ2. CDR1 is GITISATS and CDR2 is ISYDGTV in the germline V gene (reference sequence). Losses at the gene ends were 0 bases for V and 16 bases for J; bases not matched to a gene: 9. The CDR3 has 11 residues. The CDR3 nucleotides are TGTGCCTTGTGGGAGGTGCACGGGAAGCTCTTT. This encodes CALWEVHGKLF.

This clone was counted only a few times. This likely traces to a read error, being one base from a far larger clone. The chain employs TRGV2 and TRGJ1 or TRGJ2. The CDR3 consists of 13 residues. The germline V gene encodes CDR1 EGSNGY and CDR2 YDSYNSKV. The CDR3 DNA is TGTGCCACCAGGGACGGCCGCTCTTATAAGAAACTCTTT. Translated: CATRDGRSYKKLF.

About this clone itself: A read error likely explains this, since a far larger clone differs by one base. The rearrangement uses TRGV4 and TRGJ1 or TRGJ2. The CDR3 covers 12 residues. Germline loops: CDR1 EGSTGY, CDR2 YDSYTSSV. CDR3 DNA sequence: TGTGCCACCCGGGAAGGAGGTTATAAGAAACTCTTT. This translates into CATREGGYKKLF.

As to this clone: TCRdb records a much larger clone's protein for this DNA, with a difference at residue 7 that likely arises from a read error; the protein given is the translation of the DNA. V is TRGV9 and J is TRGJ1 or TRGJ2. Germline V gene lookup returns CDR1 GITISATS and CDR2 ISYDGTV (reference sequence). CDR3 length: 11 amino acids. The V gene end was trimmed by 0 bases and the J gene end by 10 bases; junction bases not matched to a gene: 3. The CDR3 loop is CALWEVPKKLF. The CDR3 nucleotides are TGTGCCTTGTGGGAGGTGCCAAAGAAACTCTTT.

By frequency in the sample, this clone is hyperexpanded. The sample has other DNA sequences that encode this CDR3 too. The rearrangement joins TRGV9 to TRGJ1 or TRGJ2. The ends lost 0 bases at V and 0 bases at J; junction bases unmatched: 8. Germline CDR1 reads GITISATS; CDR2 reads ISYDGTV (reference sequence). The CDR3 totals 16 residues. CDR3 in amino acids: CALWEVRFSNYYKKLF. CDR3 in DNA: TGTGCCTTGTGGGAGGTGCGTTTTTCGAATTATTATAAGAAACTCTTT.

Comments on this clone: The protein that TCRdb holds for this DNA derives from a much larger clone and differs from the translated DNA at residue 8, which likely indicates a read error; the protein shown here is translated from the DNA. The gene calls are TRGV2 and TRGJ1 or TRGJ2. V was pared by 1 base and J by 6 bases, with 6 bases of the junction left unmatched. This CDR3 is 13 amino acids long. Germline CDR1 reads EGSNGY; CDR2 reads YDSYNSKV. CDR3 protein: CATWDGRPYKKLF. The DNA for the CDR3 is TGTGCCACCTGGGACGGCCGCCCTTATAAGAAACTCTTT.

A remark on this clone: Given a far larger clone just one base away, this is likely a sequencing read error. V and J are TRGV10 and TRGJP1. Being an ORF, TRGV10 has a function that is uncertain. The trim removed 8 bases at V and 1 base at J, leaving 8 bases unmatched. This CDR3 region has 15 residues. CDR3 in DNA: TGTGCTGCGTGGGAGAGATGTACCACTGGTTGGTTCAAGATATTT. This sequence encodes CAAWERCTTGWFKIF.

This clone was found a few times. The amino acid sequence in TCRdb belongs to a much larger clone and departs from this DNA's translation at residue 3, likely a sequencing read error; the sequence shown is translated from the DNA. The J gene is TRGJP2, the V gene TRGV5. The CDR3 contains 16 residues. CDR1 VINAFY and CDR2 YDVSNSKD come from the germline V gene. CDR3 residues: CASWDRSDSSDWIKTF. CDR3 nucleotides: TGTGCCTCCTGGGACAGGTCTGATAGTAGTGATTGGATCAAGACGTTT.

This clone was counted between two and nine times. Given a far larger clone just one base away, this is likely a sequencing read error. Other DNA sequences in the same sample also yield this CDR3. The J gene is TRGJP, the V gene TRGV9. CDR1 GITISATS and CDR2 ISYDGTV come from the germline V gene (reference sequence). V shed 4 bases and J 6 bases; nucleotides not matched to a gene: 6. The CDR3 has 16 amino acids. In DNA, the CDR3 is TGTGCCTTGTGGGAAGTGTTAGAGTTGGGCAAAAAAATCAAGGTATTT. Translation: CALWEVLELGKKIKVF.

Concerning this clone itself: For this DNA, TCRdb reports the protein of a much larger clone, which diverges at residue 10, most likely from a read error; the protein presented here is translated directly from the DNA. The rearrangement joins TRGV10 to TRGJP1. TRGV10 is an ORF for which the function is uncertain. The CDR3 is made up of 16 amino acids. For the CDR3, the DNA is TGTGCTGCGTGGGATTCCATCTATACCTCTGGTTGGTTCAAGATATTT. Its translation: CAAWDSIYTSGWFKIF.

This clone has a handful of counts. This likely reflects a read error, since a far larger clone is one base away. The same CDR3 is also encoded by other DNA sequences in this sample. The chain combines TRGV5 with TRGJP2. Germline V gives CDR1 VINAFY, CDR2 YDVSNSKD. With V trimmed by 4 bases and J by 0 bases, 8 bases remained unmatched. The CDR3 is 16 amino acids. The CDR3 is CATWDRSDSSDWIKTF. Here the CDR3 DNA reads TGTGCCACCTGGGATAGGTCTGATAGTAGTGATTGGATCAAGACGTTT.

As concerns this clone: The translation of this DNA and the TCRdb protein of a much larger clone differ at residue 3, probably owing to a read error; the protein shown here is translated from the DNA. The genes are TRGV9 and TRGJP. The CDR3 has 16 amino acids. Germline values: CDR1 GITISATS, CDR2 ISYDGTV (reference sequence). The CDR3 nucleotides read TGTGCCGTGTGGGAGGTGCAAGAGTTGGGCAAAAAAATCAAGGTATTT. Amino acid sequence: CAVWEVQELGKKIKVF.